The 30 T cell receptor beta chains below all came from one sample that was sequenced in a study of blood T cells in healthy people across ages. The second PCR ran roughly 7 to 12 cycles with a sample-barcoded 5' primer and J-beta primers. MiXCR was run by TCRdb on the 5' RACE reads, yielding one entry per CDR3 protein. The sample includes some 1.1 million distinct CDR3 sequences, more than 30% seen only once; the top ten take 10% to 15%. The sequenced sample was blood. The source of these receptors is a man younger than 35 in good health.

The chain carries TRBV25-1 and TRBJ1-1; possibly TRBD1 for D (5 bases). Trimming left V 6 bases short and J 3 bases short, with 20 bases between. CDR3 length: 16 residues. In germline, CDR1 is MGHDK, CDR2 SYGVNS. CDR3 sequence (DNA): TGTGCCAGCAGCAGCGGGTTAGGGGAGATTTACACTGAAGCTTTCTTT. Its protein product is CASSSGLGEIYTEAFF.

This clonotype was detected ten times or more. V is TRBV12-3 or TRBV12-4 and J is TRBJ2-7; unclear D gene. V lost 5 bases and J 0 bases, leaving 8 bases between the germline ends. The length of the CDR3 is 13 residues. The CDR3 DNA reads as TGTGCCAGCAGTGCTGACAACTCCTACGAGCAGTACTTC. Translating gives CASSADNSYEQYF.

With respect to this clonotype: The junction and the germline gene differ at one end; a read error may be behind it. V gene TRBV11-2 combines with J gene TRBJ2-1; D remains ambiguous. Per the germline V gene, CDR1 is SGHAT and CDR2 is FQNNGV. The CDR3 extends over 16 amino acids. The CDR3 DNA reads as TGTGCCAGCGGCTTCCACGGCCAGCCCTACTACAATGAGCAGTTCTTC. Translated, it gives CASGFHGQPYYNEQFF.

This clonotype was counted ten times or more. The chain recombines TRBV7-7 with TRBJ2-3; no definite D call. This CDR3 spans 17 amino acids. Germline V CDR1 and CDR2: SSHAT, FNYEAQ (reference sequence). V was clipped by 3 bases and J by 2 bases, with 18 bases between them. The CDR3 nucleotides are TGTGCCAGCAGCTTGGGCGGCTCGGGCTGGGACACAGATACGCAGTATTTT. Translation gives CASSLGGSGWDTDTQYF.

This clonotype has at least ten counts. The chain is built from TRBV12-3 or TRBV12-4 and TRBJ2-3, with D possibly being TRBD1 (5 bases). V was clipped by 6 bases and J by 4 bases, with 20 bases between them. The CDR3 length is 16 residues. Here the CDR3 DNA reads TGTGCCAGCAGCCCCTTAGGGGTAGCCCGCTCAGATACGCAGTATTTT. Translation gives CASSPLGVARSDTQYF.

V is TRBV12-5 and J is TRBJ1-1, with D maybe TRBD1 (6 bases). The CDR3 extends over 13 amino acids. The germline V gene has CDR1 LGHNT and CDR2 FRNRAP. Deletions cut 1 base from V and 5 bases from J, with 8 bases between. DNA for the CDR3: TGTGCTAGTGGTTTGGGAAGGGGGACTGAAGCTTTCTTT. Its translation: CASGLGRGTEAFF. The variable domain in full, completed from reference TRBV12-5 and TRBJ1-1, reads DARVTQTPRHKVTEMGQEVTMRCQPILGHNTVFWYRQTMMQGLELLAYFRNRAPLDDSGMPKDRFSAEMPDATLATLKIQPSEPRDSAVYFCASGLGRGTEAFFGQGTRLTVV.

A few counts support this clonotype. CDR3 residues: CSAFLGGTTDTQYF. The CDR3 region has the DNA TGCAGTGCTTTCCTGGGGGGGACCACAGATACGCAGTATTTT. The gene calls are TRBV20-1 and TRBJ2-3; TRBD2 matches at 7 bases. The V gene end was trimmed by 5 bases and the J gene end by 2 bases; junction bases not matched to a gene: 7. The CDR3 covers 14 residues. In germline, CDR1 is DFQATT, CDR2 SNEGSKA (reference sequence).

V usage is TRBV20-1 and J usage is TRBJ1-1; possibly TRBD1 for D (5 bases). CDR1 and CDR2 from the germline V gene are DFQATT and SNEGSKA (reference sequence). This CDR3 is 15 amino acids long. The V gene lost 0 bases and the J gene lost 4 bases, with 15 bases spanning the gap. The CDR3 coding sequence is TGCAGTGCTAGAGACAAACCAGGGCGGAGCACTGAAGCTTTCTTT. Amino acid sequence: CSARDKPGRSTEAFF.

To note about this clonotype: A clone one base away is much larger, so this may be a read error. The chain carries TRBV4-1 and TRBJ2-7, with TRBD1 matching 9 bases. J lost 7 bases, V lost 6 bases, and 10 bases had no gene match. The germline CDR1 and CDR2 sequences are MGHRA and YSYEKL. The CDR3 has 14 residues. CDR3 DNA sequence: TGCGCCAGCAGAGGGACAGGGTGGTTGGATGAGCAGTACTTC. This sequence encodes CASRGTGWLDEQYF.

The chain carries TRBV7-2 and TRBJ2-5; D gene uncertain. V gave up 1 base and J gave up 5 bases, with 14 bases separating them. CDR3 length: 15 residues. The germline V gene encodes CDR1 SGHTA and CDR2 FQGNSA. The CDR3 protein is CASSLGSYYRETQYF. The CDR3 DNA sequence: TGTGCCAGCAGCTTAGGGTCGTATTATCGGGAGACCCAGTACTTC. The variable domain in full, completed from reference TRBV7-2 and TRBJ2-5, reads GAGVSQSPSNKVTEKGKDVELRCDPISGHTALYWYRQSLGQGLEFLIYFQGNSAPDKSGLPSDRFSAERTGGSVSTLTIQRTQQEDSAVYLCASSLGSYYRETQYFGPGTRLLVL.

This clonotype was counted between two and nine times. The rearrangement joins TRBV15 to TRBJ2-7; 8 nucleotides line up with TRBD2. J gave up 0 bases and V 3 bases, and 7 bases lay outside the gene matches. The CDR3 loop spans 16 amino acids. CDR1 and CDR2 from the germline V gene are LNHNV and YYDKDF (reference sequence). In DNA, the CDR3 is TGTGCCACCAGCAGGGATAGCGGGGTTACCTCCTACGAGCAGTACTTC. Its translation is CATSRDSGVTSYEQYF.

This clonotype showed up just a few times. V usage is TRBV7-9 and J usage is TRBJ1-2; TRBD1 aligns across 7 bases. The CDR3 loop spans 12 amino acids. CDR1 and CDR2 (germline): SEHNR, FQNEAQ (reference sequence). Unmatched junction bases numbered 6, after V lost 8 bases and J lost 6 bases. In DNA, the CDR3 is TGTGCCAGCGGAAAGGGGGCCCATGGCTACACCTTC. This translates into CASGKGAHGYTF.

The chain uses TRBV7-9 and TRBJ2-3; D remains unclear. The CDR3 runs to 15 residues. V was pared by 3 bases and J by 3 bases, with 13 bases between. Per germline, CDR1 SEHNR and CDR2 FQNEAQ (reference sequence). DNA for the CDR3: TGTGCCAGCAGCTTCTGGGTTGGGCGAACAGATACGCAGTATTTT. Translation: CASSFWVGRTDTQYF.

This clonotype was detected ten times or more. In DNA, the CDR3 is TGTGCCAGAATACGGGGCTTAAACACTGAAGCTTTCTTT. Encoded protein: CARIRGLNTEAFF. This chain connects TRBV27 to TRBJ1-1; the D gene is possibly TRBD1 (5 bases). The CDR3 contains 13 residues. CDR1 is MNHEY and CDR2 is SMNVEV in the germline V gene (reference sequence). Trimming took 9 bases from V and 2 from J, leaving 13 bases between them.

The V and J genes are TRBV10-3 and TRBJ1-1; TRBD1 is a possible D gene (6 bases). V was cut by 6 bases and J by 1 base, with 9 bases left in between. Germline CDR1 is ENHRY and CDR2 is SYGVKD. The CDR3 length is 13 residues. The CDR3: CAIRGTTNTEAFF. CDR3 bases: TGTGCCATCAGGGGGACAACGAACACTGAAGCTTTCTTT.

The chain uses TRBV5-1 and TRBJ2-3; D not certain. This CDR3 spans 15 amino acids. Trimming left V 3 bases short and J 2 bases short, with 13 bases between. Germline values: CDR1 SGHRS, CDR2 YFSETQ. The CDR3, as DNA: TGCGCCAGCAGCTCCCAGTTCCTCCCCACAGATACGCAGTATTTT. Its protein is CASSSQFLPTDTQYF.

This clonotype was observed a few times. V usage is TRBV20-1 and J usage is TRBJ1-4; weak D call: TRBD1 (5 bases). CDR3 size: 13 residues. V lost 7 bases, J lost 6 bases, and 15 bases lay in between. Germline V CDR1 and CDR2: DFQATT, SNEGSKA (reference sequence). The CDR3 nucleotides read TGCAGTGTACCGCAGGGAGCCCATGAAAAACTGTTTTTT. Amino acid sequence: CSVPQGAHEKLFF.

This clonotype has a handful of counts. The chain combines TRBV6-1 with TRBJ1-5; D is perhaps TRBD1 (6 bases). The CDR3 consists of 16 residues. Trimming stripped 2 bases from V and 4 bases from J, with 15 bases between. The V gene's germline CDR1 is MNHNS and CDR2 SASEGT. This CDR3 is CASSESGGRGNQPQHF. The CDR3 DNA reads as TGTGCCAGCAGTGAATCCGGGGGGCGAGGGAATCAGCCCCAGCATTTT.

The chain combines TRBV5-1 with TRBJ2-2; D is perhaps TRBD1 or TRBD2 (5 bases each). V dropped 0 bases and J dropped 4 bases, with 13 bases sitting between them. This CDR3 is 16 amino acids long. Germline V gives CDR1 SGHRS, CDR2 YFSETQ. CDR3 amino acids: CASSLGGDQSTGELFF. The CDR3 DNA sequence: TGCGCCAGCAGCTTGGGAGGGGACCAAAGCACCGGGGAGCTGTTTTTT.

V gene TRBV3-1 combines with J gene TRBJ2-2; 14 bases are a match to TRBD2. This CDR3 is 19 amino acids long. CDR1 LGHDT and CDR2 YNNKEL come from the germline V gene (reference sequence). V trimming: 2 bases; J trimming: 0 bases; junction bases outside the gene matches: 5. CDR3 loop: CASSQIGLAGGTNTGELFF. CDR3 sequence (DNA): TGTGCCAGCAGCCAAATCGGACTAGCGGGGGGAACGAACACCGGGGAGCTGTTTTTT.

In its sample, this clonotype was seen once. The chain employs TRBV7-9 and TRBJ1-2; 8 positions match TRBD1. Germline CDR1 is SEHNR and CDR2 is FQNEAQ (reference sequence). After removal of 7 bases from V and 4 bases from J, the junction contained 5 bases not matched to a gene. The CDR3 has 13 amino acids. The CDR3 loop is CASKWTGSYGYTF. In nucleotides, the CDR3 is TGTGCCAGCAAATGGACAGGGAGCTATGGCTACACCTTC.

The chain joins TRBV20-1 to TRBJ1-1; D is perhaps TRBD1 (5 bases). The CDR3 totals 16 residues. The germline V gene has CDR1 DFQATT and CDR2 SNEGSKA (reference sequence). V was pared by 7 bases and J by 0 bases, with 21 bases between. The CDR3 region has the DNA TGCAGTGGGGTCATCAGGGAAGGTCGGTTGAACACTGAAGCTTTCTTT. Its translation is CSGVIREGRLNTEAFF.

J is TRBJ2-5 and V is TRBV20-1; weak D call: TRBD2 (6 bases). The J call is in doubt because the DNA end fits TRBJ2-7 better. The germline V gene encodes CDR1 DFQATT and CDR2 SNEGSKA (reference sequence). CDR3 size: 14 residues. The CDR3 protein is CSAGPLSGRYEQYF. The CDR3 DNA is TGCAGCGCAGGACCCCTCAGCGGGCGCTACGAGCAGTACTTC.

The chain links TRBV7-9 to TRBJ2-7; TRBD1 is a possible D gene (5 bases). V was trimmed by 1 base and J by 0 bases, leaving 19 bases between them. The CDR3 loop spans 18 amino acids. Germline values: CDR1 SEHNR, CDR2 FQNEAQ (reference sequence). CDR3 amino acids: CASSLVRTTRFRSYEQYF. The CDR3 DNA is TGTGCCAGCAGCTTAGTGAGGACAACTCGTTTTCGCTCCTACGAGCAGTACTTC. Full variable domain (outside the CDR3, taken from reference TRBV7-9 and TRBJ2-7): DTGVSQNPRHKITKRGQNVTFRCDPISEHNRLYWYRQTLGQGPEFLTYFQNEAQLEKSRLLSDRFSAERPKGSFSTLEIQRTEQGDSAMYLCASSLVRTTRFRSYEQYFGPGTRLTVT.

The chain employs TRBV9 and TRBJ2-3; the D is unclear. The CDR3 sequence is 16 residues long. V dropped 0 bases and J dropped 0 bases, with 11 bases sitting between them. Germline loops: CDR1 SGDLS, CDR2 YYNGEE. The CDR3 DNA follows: TGTGCCAGCAGCGTAGCTGGGCAGATAAGCACAGATACGCAGTATTTT. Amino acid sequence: CASSVAGQISTDTQYF.

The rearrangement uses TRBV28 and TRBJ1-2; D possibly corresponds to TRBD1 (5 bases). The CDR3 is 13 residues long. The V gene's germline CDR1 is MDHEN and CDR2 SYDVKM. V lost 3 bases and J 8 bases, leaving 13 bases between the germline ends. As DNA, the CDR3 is TGTGCCAGCAGTTTCCTTACAGGAGGAGGCTACACCTTC. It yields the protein CASSFLTGGGYTF.

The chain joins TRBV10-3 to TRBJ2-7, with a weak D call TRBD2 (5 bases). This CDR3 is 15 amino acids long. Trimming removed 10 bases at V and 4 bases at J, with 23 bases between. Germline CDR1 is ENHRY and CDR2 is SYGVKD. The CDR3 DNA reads TGTGCCACCGCCGAGAGGGAGAGTTTAGTGTACGAGCAGTACTTC. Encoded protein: CATAERESLVYEQYF.

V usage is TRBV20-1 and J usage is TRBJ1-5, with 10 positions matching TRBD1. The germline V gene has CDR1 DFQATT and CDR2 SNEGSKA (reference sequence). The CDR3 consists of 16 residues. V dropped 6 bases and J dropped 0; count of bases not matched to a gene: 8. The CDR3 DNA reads TGCAGTGCAATCGGGACAGGGGTTTATAGCAATCAGCCCCAGCATTTT. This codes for CSAIGTGVYSNQPQHF.

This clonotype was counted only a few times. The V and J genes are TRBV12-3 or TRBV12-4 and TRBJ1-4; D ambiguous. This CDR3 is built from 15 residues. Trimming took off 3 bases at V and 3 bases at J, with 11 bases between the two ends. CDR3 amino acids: CASSFGWLANEKLFF. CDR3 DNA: TGTGCCAGCAGTTTTGGGTGGTTAGCTAATGAAAAACTGTTTTTT.

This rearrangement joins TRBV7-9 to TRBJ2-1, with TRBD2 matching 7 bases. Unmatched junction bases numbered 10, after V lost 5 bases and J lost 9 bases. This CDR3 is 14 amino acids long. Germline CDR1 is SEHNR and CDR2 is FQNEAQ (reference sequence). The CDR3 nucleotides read TGTGCCAGCAGCCATTGGACTAGAGGTTTTGAGCAGTTCTTC. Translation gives CASSHWTRGFEQFF.